This T cell receptor (beta chain) is from a study of blood T cell repertoires in COVID-19. About the study: T cells, B-cell-depleted T cells, or PBMCs supplied cDNA or gDNA.

V was clipped by 8 bases and J by 6 bases, with 16 bases between them. Germline-derived CDR1 and CDR2 are LNHDA and SQIVND (reference sequence). This CDR3 contains 14 residues. Source study methods: Amplification with reference gene primers provided the estimates of nucleated cell counts. The table came from immunoSEQ multiplex PCR; TCRdb's copy has only in-frame clones and leaves some out. Clone size and the V and J calls come from that table; the DNA yielded D and trimming. The profile shows 55,000 to 80,000 clones, roughly four fifths of them singletons. The sample taken for sequencing was peripheral blood. The clonotype was recovered from a human donor in a cohort sampled during active COVID-19. The genes are TRBV19 and TRBJ2-2; a possible D gene is TRBD2 (6 bases). CDR3 sequence reads: CASRRGSGAGELFF. Written as DNA, the CDR3 is TGTGCCAGTCGACGGGGGTCGGGAGCCGGGGAGCTGTTTTTT.